The clone carrying this TCR beta chain was picked up one time. Its target is unknown. Naive CD8 cells lacked CD45RO and underwent positive selection for CCR7, leaving out terminally differentiated effector memory CD45RA+ cells. The repertoire was sequenced with immunoSEQ multiplex PCR; TCRdb's copy has only in-frame clones and lacks some. The sample has some 2 million clones, over 85% seen once. This specimen comes from a study of shared clonotypes between healthy human individuals. General study findings and limits: Among the subsets, naive ones generally showed larger estimated richness than memory ones.

From germline, CDR1 is MNHEY and CDR2 SVGAGI. The CDR3 runs to 15 residues. With 2 bases clipped from V and 5 bases from J, the junction kept 9 bases outside the gene matches. The TCR was taken from a man between 18 and 29 years old in good health. Sequencing was carried out using naive CD8+ T cells sorted from blood. This chain uses TRBV6-5 with TRBJ2-7; TRBD1 matches at 7 bases. The CDR3 nucleotides are TGTGCCAGCAGTTACGGGGGAGACAGGGACCACGAGCAGTACTTC. Its translation is CASSYGGDRDHEQYF.